The T cell receptor beta chain described here comes from a study of neoadjuvant nivolumab and ipilimumab in lung cancer. Study outcomes and limitations: Higher pretherapy blood TCR richness went with higher resected-tumor richness. From pretherapy to surgery, tumor richness and clonality rose with dual therapy. TCR richness and clonality were higher in tumors than adjacent uninvolved lung.

Sequencing was performed with immunoSEQ multiplex PCR; in TCRdb, only in-frame clones are kept and a portion is missing. The sample lists approximately 30,000 clones; more than 75% were seen once. Concerning this clone: Its antigen is not identified.

This clonotype was sampled from an adult with non-small cell lung cancer. Sequencing was performed on tumor tissue, taken after neoadjuvant nivolumab, alone or with ipilimumab, at or shortly before surgery.

The CDR3 loop is CASSFLRETQYF. The CDR3 nucleotides are TGTGCCAGCAGCTTTCTCCGAGAGACCCAGTACTTC. The rearrangement uses TRBV13 and TRBJ2-5, with unresolved D. Trimming took 3 bases from V and 4 from J, leaving 6 bases between them. CDR3 length equals 12 residues. Germline assignment: CDR1 PRHDT and CDR2 FYEKMQ (reference sequence).